This TCR beta chain is drawn from a study of beta chain features in type 1 diabetes. Study context: Similarity in age, gender and cell yields was seen between patients and healthy donors. General study points: Type 1 diabetes patients had fewer VDJ junction insertions and more deletions. Naive, central memory and Treg TCRB repertoires seemed to resemble each other more closely in patients than they did in healthy donors.

There are a few counts of this clone. Its antigen is unknown. Germline CDR1 and CDR2: KGHSH and LQKENI. The CDR3 runs 13 residues. Trimming shortened V by 4 bases and J by 7 bases, and 11 bases separated the two germline ends. Isolated RNA was reverse transcribed in full, so expressed TCRB transcripts were sequenced. The data were produced by immunoSEQ multiplex PCR, yet TCRdb's version contains in-frame clones alone and is incomplete. The table includes under 250,000 clones, roughly an eighth detected once. The origin of this receptor is a woman in her forties in good health. The V call is TRBV18, the J call TRBJ2-1; D ambiguous. Sequenced sample: naive CD4+ T cells from blood. In DNA form, the CDR3 reads TGTGCCAGCTCACTATCCATGGAGAATGAGCAGTTCTTC. Encoded protein: CASSLSMENEQFF.